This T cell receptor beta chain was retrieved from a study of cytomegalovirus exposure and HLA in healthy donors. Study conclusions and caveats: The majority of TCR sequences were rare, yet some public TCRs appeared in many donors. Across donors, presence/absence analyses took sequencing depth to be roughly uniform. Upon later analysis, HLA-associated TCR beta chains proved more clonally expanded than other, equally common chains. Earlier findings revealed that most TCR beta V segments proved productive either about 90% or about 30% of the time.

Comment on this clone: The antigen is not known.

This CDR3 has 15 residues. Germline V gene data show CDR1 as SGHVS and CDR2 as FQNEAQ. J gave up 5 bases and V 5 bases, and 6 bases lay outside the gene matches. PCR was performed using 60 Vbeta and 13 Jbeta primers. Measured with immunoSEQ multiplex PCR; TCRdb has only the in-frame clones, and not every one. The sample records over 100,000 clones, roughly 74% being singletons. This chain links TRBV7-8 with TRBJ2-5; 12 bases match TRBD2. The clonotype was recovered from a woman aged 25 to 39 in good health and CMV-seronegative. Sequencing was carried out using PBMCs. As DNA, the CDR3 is TGTGCCAGCAGCATGACTAGCGGGAGTGTTGAGACCCAGTACTTC. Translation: CASSMTSGSVETQYF.